This TCR beta chain derives from a study of CXCR3-negative and CXCR3-positive naive CD8 T cells. Study-level points and caveats: Diversity in memory CD8+ cells fell much lower than the comparably high levels seen in both naive subsets. CXCR3-positive naive cells had more hydrophobic TRB CDR3s than CXCR3-negative naive cells.

Every individual CD8+ T cell subset underwent sorting in triplicate at around 300,000 cells apiece. TRB cDNA was prepared as libraries by UMI-labeled 5' RACE. Using the 5' RACE reads, TCRdb records one entry per CDR3 protein without DNA. The sample table sets out about 110,000 distinct CDR3 sequences. The CDR3 has 16 amino acids. On this clonotype itself: Its antigen is still unknown.

The chain couples TRBV12-3 or TRBV12-4 to TRBJ2-7; TCRdb's D gene call, TRBD1, goes unchecked for lack of DNA. The TCR originated in a human donor in good health. Some clones in this sample may be carry-over from other donors' samples. Material: naive CXCR3+ CD8+ T cells from blood. Subset denoted: CD45RO-CCR7+CD27+CD95- naive CD8+ T cells expressing CXCR3 (TNR3+). CDR3: CASSERTGVASYEQYF.